The 9 T cell receptor beta chains below all came from one sample that was sequenced in a study of T cell responses to AZD1222 COVID-19 vaccine (dated by TCRdb to the early 2020s). The library was obtained by the immunoSEQ multiplex PCR assay. What TCRdb holds here is the immuneACCESS table cut down to in-frame rearrangements. Part of the clones is not present; checked against another copy, under half of the missing clones reflect an unresolved V gene, and the others are unexplained. Here the sample has fewer than 130,000 clones; roughly 85% occur a single time. The ten biggest clones cover 2% to 3% of the sample. The time point label corresponds to: about 28 days (+/-7) after the second vaccine dose. The source was peripheral blood, collected 28 days after the second AZD1222 dose. These receptors all come from an adult who received the AZD1222 COVID-19 vaccine.

The chain couples TRBV19 to TRBJ2-1, with D perhaps matching TRBD1 or TRBD2 (5 bases each). CDR3 length equals 14 residues. The germline V gene encodes CDR1 LNHDA and CDR2 SQIVND (reference sequence). The germline V and J ends were trimmed by 11 bases and 8 bases, with 22 bases remaining between them. CDR3 sequence (DNA): TGTGCCTCTTCTAGGGGCCTGGAGGCGTATGAGCAGTTCTTC. It is translated as CASSRGLEAYEQFF.

V usage is TRBV13 and J usage is TRBJ2-7; 12 bases agree with TRBD1. Germline V gene sequence: CDR1 PRHDT, CDR2 FYEKMQ (reference sequence). V was clipped by 1 base and J by 5 bases; unmatched bases: 3. This CDR3 is 15 amino acids long. The CDR3, as DNA: TGTGCCAGCAGCTTAGAGGGGACAGGGGGCCACGAGCAGTACTTC. Protein: CASSLEGTGGHEQYF.

DNA of the CDR3: TGTGCCAGCAGCCAAGACCTCGGGGTGCCTAGCAATCAGCCCCAGCATTTT. It encodes CASSQDLGVPSNQPQHF. The chain is built from TRBV3-1 (or the pseudogene TRBV3-2) and TRBJ1-5; D not resolved. CDR1 and CDR2 from the germline V gene are LGHDT and YNNKEL (reference sequence). Trimming removed 0 bases from V and 0 bases from J, with 12 bases in between. CDR3 length: 17 amino acids.

The V and J genes are TRBV1 and TRBJ2-1; the table gives TRBD2 as D, unverified against the DNA. TRBV1 is labeled a pseudogene. The CDR3 contains 19 residues. CDR3 protein: CTSSLISGRDRLSYNEQFF. For the CDR3, the DNA is TGCACCAGCAGCCTCATTAGCGGGAGAGACAGGCTCTCCTACAATGAGCAGTTCTTC.

This clone was detected only a few times. The V and J genes are TRBV7-8 and TRBJ1-1, with TRBD1 matching over 7 bases. With V trimmed by 1 base and J by 5 bases, 4 bases remained unmatched. This CDR3 comprises 14 residues. Per germline, CDR1 SGHVS and CDR2 FQNEAQ. CDR3: CASSLEGAGTEAFF. CDR3 sequence (DNA): TGTGCCAGCAGCTTAGAGGGGGCAGGGACTGAAGCTTTCTTT.

The chain recombines TRBV10-1 with TRBJ1-1, with 7 nucleotides matching TRBD1. Germline V gene lookup returns CDR1 WNHNN and CDR2 SYGVQD (reference sequence). V was pared by 6 bases and J by 1 base, with 5 bases of the junction left unmatched. CDR3 length: 14 amino acids. The CDR3 spells CASSAGQENTEAFF. CDR3 sequence (DNA): TGCGCCAGCAGCGCTGGACAGGAGAACACTGAAGCTTTCTTT.

J is TRBJ2-7 and V is TRBV19; D might be TRBD2 (7 bases). The length of the CDR3 is 16 residues. The germline CDR1 and CDR2 sequences are LNHDA and SQIVND (reference sequence). V was shortened by 3 bases and J by 6 bases, with 21 bases between the two germline ends. The CDR3 DNA reads as TGTGCCAGTAGTATCAACTCTCGGGGGGCTTACCGCGAGCAGTACTTC. Protein sequence: CASSINSRGAYREQYF.

The chain is built from TRBV18 and TRBJ1-6, with TRBD1 as a possible D gene (6 bases). The germline V gene has CDR1 KGHSH and CDR2 LQKENI. Trimming took 3 bases from V and 7 from J, leaving 13 bases between them. The CDR3 totals 15 residues. The CDR3 DNA is TGTGCCAGCTCACCGGACAGAGGAAGAAATTCACCCCTCCACTTT. Translated: CASSPDRGRNSPLHF. The entire variable domain, with the rest obtained from reference TRBV18 and TRBJ1-6, is as follows: NAGVMQNPRHLVRRRGQEARLRCSPMKGHSHVYWYRQLPEEGLKFMVYLQKENIIDESGMPKERFSAEFPKEGPSILRIQQVVRGDSAAYFCASSPDRGRNSPLHFGNGTRLTVT.

The chain joins TRBV19 to TRBJ2-2; 7 bases match TRBD2. The germline V gene encodes CDR1 LNHDA and CDR2 SQIVND (reference sequence). The CDR3 sequence is 14 residues long. J was trimmed by 6 bases and V by 6 bases; bases with no gene match: 7. The chain's CDR3 is CASRGGSVSGELFF. CDR3 sequence (DNA): TGTGCCAGTAGGGGCGGGAGCGTCTCCGGGGAGCTGTTTTTT.